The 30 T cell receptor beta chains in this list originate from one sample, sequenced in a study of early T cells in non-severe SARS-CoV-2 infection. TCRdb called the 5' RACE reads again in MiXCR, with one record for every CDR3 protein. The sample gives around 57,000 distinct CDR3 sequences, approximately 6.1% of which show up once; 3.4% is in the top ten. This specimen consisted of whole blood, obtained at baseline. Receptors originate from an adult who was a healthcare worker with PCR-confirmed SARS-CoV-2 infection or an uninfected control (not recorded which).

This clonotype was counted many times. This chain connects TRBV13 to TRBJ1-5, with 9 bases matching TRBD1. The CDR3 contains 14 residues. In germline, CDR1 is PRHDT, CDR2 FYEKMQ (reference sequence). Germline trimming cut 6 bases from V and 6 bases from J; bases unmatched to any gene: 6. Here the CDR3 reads CASSPGQGTQPQHF. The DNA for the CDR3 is TGTGCCAGCAGTCCGGGACAGGGAACTCAGCCCCAGCATTTT.

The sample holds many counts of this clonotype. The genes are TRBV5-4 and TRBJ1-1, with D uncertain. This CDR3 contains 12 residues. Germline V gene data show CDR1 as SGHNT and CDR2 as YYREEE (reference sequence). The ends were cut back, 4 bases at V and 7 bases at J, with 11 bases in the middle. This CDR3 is CASSLESGEAFF. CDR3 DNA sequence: TGTGCCAGCAGCCTAGAGAGCGGTGAAGCTTTCTTT.

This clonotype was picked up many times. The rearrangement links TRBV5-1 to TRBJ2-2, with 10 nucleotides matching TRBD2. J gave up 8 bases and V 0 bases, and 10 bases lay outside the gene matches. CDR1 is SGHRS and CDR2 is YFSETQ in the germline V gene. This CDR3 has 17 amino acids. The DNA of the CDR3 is TGCGCCAGCAGCTTGGACCTAGCGGGAGCTGCCGGGGGGGAGCTGTTTTTT. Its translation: CASSLDLAGAAGGELFF.

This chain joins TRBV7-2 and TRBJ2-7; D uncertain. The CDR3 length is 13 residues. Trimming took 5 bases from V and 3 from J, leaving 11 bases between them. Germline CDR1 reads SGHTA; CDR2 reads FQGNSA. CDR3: CASSRPGNYEQYF. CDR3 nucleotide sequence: TGTGCCAGCAGCCGACCCGGAAACTACGAGCAGTACTTC. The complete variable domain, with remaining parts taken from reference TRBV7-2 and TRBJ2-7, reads GAGVSQSPSNKVTEKGKDVELRCDPISGHTALYWYRQSLGQGLEFLIYFQGNSAPDKSGLPSDRFSAERTGGSVSTLTIQRTQQEDSAVYLCASSRPGNYEQYFGPGTRLTVT.

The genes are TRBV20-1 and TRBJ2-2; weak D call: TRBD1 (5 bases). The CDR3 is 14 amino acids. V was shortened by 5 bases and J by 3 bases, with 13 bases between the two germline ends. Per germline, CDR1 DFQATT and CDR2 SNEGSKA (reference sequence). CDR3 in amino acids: CSAPDTRHTGELFF. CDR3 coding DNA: TGCAGTGCTCCGGACACACGTCACACCGGGGAGCTGTTTTTT.

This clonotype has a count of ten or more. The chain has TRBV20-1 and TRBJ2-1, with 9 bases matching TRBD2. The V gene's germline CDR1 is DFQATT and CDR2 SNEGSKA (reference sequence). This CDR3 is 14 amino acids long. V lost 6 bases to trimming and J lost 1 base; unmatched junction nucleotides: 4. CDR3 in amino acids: CSATSGSSYNEQFF. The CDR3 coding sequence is TGCAGTGCCACTAGCGGGTCTTCCTACAATGAGCAGTTCTTC.

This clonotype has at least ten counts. CDR3 nucleotide sequence: TGTGCCAGCAGTTACGCGTCGTTCACCGGGGAGCTGTTTTTT. Translated, it gives CASSYASFTGELFF. The chain couples TRBV6-5 to TRBJ2-2; the D is unclear. The germline V gene has CDR1 MNHEY and CDR2 SVGAGI. V shed 2 bases and J shed 4 bases, with 8 bases lying between them. This CDR3 comprises 14 residues.

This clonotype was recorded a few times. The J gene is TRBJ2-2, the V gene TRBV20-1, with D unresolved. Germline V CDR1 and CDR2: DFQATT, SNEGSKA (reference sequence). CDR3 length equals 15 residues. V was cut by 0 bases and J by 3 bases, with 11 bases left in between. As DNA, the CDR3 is TGCAGTGCTAGAGATCCGAACTACTACACCGGGGAGCTGTTTTTT. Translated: CSARDPNYYTGELFF.

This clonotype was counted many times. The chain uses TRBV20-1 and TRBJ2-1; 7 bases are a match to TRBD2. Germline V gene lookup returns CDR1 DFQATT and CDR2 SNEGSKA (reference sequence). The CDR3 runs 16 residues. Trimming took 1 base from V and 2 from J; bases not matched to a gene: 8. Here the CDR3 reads CSARVSSGITYNEQFF. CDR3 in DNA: TGCAGTGCTAGAGTTTCTAGCGGAATAACCTACAATGAGCAGTTCTTC.

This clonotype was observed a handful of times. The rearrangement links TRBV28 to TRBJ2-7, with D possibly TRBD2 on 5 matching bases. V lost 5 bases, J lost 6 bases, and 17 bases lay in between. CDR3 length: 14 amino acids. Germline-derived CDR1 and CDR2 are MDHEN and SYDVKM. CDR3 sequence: CASSLPTDRGEQYF. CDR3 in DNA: TGTGCCAGCAGTCTCCCGACGGATCGGGGCGAGCAGTACTTC.

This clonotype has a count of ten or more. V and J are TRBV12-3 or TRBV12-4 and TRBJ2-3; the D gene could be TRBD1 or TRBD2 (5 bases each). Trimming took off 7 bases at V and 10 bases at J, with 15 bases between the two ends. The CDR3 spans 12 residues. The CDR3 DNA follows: TGTGCCAGCAATTGGGACGGGCCGGCGCAGTATTTT. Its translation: CASNWDGPAQYF.

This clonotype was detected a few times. CDR3 in DNA: TGTGCCAGCAGCTTAGCCTTGAACAATGAGCAGTTCTTC. This codes for CASSLALNNEQFF. This chain connects TRBV7-8 to TRBJ2-1; D is undetermined. Germline CDR1 reads SGHVS; CDR2 reads FQNEAQ. The V end was cut by 0 bases, the J end by 5 bases, with 5 bases between. The CDR3 consists of 13 residues.

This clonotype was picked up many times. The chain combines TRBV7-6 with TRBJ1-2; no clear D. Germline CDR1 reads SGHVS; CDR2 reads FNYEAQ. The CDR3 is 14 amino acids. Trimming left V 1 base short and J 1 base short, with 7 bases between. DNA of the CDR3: TGTGCCAGCAGCTTAGGGACCGATAACTATGGCTACACCTTC. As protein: CASSLGTDNYGYTF.

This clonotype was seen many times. CDR3 sequence reads: CATSRVDDTQYF. The CDR3 DNA follows: TGTGCCACCAGCAGAGTTGATGATACGCAGTATTTT. This chain links TRBV15 with TRBJ2-3; D unclear. The CDR3 length is 12 residues. CDR1 is LNHNV and CDR2 is YYDKDF in the germline V gene (reference sequence). Trimming left V 1 base short and J 6 bases short, with 5 bases between.

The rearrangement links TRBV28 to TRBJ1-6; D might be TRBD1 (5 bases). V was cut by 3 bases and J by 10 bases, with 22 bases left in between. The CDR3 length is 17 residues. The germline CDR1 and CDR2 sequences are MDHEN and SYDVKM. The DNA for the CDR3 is TGTGCCAGCAGTTTCCCTGGACATACTAGGGGAAGATCACCCCTCCACTTT. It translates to CASSFPGHTRGRSPLHF.

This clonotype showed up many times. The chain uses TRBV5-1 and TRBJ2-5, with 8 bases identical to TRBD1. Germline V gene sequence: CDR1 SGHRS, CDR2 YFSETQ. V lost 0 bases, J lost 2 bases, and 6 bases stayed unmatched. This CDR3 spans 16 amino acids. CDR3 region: CASSLGRQGLQETQYF. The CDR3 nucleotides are TGCGCCAGCAGCTTGGGCCGACAGGGGCTGCAAGAGACCCAGTACTTC.

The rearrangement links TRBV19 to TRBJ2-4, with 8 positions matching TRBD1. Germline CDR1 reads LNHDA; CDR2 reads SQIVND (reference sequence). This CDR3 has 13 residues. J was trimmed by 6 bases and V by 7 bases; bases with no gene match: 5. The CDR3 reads CASNGQGGNIQYF. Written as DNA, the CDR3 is TGTGCCAGTAATGGACAGGGCGGAAACATTCAGTACTTC.

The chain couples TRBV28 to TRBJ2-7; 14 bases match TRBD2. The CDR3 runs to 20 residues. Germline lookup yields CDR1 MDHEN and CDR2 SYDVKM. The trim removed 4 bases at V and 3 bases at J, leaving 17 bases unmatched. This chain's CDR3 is CASSSLPGTSGSGTIYEQYF. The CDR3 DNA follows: TGTGCCAGCAGTTCCCTTCCCGGGACTAGCGGGAGCGGAACAATCTACGAGCAGTACTTC.

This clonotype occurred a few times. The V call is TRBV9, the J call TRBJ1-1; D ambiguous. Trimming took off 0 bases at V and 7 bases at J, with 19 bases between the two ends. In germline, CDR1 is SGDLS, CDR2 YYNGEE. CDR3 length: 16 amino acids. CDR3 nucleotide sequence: TGTGCCAGCAGCGTAGGGTTGGTAGCTAGGGATGGTGAAGCTTTCTTT. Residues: CASSVGLVARDGEAFF.

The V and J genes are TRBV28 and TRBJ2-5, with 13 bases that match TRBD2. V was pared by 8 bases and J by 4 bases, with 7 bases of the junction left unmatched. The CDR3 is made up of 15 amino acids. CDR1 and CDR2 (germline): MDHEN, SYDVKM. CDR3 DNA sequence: TGTGCCAGCGGGACTAGCGGGACGGGCGGAGAGACCCAGTACTTC. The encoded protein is CASGTSGTGGETQYF.

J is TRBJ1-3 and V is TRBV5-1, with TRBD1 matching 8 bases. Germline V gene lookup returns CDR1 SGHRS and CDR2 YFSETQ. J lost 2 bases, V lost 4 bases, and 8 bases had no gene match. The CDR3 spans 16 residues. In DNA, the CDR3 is TGCGCCAGCAGCACCGGACAGGGTTCCGCTGGAAACACCATATATTTT. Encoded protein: CASSTGQGSAGNTIYF.

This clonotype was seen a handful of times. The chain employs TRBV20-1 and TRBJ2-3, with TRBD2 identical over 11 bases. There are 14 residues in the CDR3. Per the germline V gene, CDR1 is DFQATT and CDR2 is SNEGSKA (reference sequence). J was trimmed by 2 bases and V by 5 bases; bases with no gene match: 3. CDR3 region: CSAVLAGVTDTQYF. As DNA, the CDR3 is TGCAGTGCTGTACTAGCGGGAGTCACAGATACGCAGTATTTT.

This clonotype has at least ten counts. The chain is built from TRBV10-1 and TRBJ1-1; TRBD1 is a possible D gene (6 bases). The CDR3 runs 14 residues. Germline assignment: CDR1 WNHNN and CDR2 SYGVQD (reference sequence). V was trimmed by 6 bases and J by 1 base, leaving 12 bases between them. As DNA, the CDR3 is TGCGCCAGCAGCACCGGACAGACGAACACTGAAGCTTTCTTT. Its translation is CASSTGQTNTEAFF.

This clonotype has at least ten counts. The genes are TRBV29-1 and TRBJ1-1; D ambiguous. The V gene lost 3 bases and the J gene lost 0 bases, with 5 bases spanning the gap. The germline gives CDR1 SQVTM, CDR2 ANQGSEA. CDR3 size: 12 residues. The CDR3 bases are TGCAGCGTTGAGGCAGTGAACACTGAAGCTTTCTTT. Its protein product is CSVEAVNTEAFF.

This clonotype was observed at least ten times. CDR3 residues: CASSLRGHGSPLHF. The CDR3 region has the DNA TGCGCCAGCAGCCTCAGGGGGCATGGTTCACCCCTCCACTTT. This chain joins TRBV5-1 and TRBJ1-6; 8 positions match TRBD1. V lost 4 bases to trimming and J lost 9 bases; unmatched junction nucleotides: 6. Per germline, CDR1 SGHRS and CDR2 YFSETQ. This CDR3 has 14 amino acids.

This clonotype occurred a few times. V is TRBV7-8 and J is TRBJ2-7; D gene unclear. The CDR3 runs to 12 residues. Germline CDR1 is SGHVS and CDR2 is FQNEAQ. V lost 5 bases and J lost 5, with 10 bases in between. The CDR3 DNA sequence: TGTGCCAGCAGCCCTCGGGCTAACGAGCAGTACTTC. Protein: CASSPRANEQYF.

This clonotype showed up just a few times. CDR3 loop: CASSFPDITGELFF. CDR3 nucleotide sequence: TGTGCCAGCAGCTTCCCGGACATAACCGGGGAGCTGTTTTTT. V gene TRBV7-9 combines with J gene TRBJ2-2, with D maybe TRBD1 (5 bases). This CDR3 comprises 14 residues. Germline lookup yields CDR1 SEHNR and CDR2 FQNEAQ (reference sequence). Trimming left V 3 bases short and J 5 bases short, with 10 bases between.

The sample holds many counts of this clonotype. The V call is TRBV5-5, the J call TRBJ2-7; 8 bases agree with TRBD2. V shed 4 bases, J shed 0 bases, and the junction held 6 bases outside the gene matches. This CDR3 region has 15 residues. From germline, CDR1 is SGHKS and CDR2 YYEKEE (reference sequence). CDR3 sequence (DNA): TGTGCCAGCAGCGCCGCCGGGACTAGCTCCTACGAGCAGTACTTC. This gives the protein CASSAAGTSSYEQYF.

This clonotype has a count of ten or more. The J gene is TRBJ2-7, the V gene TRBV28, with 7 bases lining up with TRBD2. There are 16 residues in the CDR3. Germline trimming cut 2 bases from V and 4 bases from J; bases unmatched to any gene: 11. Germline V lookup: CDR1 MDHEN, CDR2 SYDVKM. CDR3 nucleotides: TGTGCCAGCAGTTTAGGAAGGGGAGGGGAATTTTACGAGCAGTACTTC. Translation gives CASSLGRGGEFYEQYF.

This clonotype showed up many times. In nucleotides, the CDR3 is TGTGCCAGCAGGTCAGACCCCAAAGAGACCCAGTACTTC. This translates into CASRSDPKETQYF. The chain links TRBV12-3 or TRBV12-4 to TRBJ2-5; no clear D. The CDR3 extends over 13 amino acids. Trimming removed 6 bases from V and 3 bases from J, with 11 bases in between.